The 27 T cell receptor beta chains below come from one sample, sequenced in a study of blood T cells in healthy people across ages. A second PCR, run for about 7 to 12 cycles, used a sample-barcoded 5' primer plus a J-beta primer mix. Via MiXCR, TCRdb re-called the 5' RACE reads, giving one row per CDR3 protein. Of approximately 680,000 distinct CDR3 sequences listed, 32% were seen once; the top ten hold 15%. Sequencing used blood. The receptors were gathered from a woman of 80 years or more in good health.

This clonotype was observed at least ten times. The J gene is TRBJ2-5, the V gene TRBV20-1, with D unresolved. Germline V CDR1 and CDR2: DFQATT, SNEGSKA (reference sequence). The V and J ends lost 2 bases and 3 bases respectively, with 4 bases between them. There are 11 residues in the CDR3. CDR3 in DNA: TGCAGTGCTAGACAGGAAGAGACCCAGTACTTC. Amino acids: CSARQEETQYF.

There are many counts of this clonotype. The chain is built from TRBV14 and TRBJ2-7, with D hard to call. The CDR3 runs to 14 residues. The germline CDR1 and CDR2 sequences are SGHDN and FVKESK. Trimming shortened V by 4 bases and J by 2 bases, and 12 bases separated the two germline ends. CDR3 bases: TGTGCCAGCAGCCCCCTTGGGGTTGCCTACGAGCAGTACTTC. It codes for CASSPLGVAYEQYF.

In regard to this clonotype: At one end the junction does not follow the germline gene, possibly because of a read error. The rearrangement links TRBV14 to TRBJ1-2; D possibly corresponds to TRBD1 (6 bases). The CDR3 loop spans 15 amino acids. From germline, CDR1 is SGHDN and CDR2 FVKESK. The CDR3 sequence is CTSSPLQGPIYGYTF. CDR3 DNA: TGTACCAGCAGCCCATTACAGGGACCGATCTATGGCTACACCTTC.

This clonotype was counted at least ten times. The DNA for the CDR3 is TGCGCCAGCAGTAAAGGGGCGACGGAGACCCAGTACTTC. Encoded protein: CASSKGATETQYF. This chain links TRBV5-1 with TRBJ2-5; possibly TRBD1 for D (5 bases). The CDR3 totals 13 residues. Germline CDR1 SGHRS, CDR2 YFSETQ. Deletions cut 5 bases from V and 5 bases from J, with 13 bases between.

This clonotype has a single count. The chain has TRBV11-3 and TRBJ2-4; 9 positions match TRBD1. The CDR3 is made up of 15 amino acids. The V segment lost 6 bases and the J segment 2 bases; nucleotides outside the gene matches: 5. The germline gives CDR1 SGHNT, CDR2 YENEEA. The CDR3 loop reads CASSPGTGTKNIQYF. CDR3 bases: TGTGCCAGCAGTCCCGGGACAGGGACCAAAAACATTCAGTACTTC.

V gene TRBV4-3 combines with J gene TRBJ2-3; the D gene is possibly TRBD1 (5 bases). Deletions cut 0 bases from V and 2 bases from J, with 12 bases between. The length of the CDR3 is 16 residues. CDR1 LGHNA and CDR2 YSLEER come from the germline V gene. The CDR3 DNA reads TGCGCCAGCAGCCAAGAGCAGGGCGCTCACACAGATACGCAGTATTTT. Its protein product is CASSQEQGAHTDTQYF.

The chain recombines TRBV5-5 with TRBJ2-4; 7 nucleotides line up with TRBD2. CDR1 and CDR2 (germline): SGHKS, YYEKEE (reference sequence). With V trimmed by 2 bases and J by 13 bases, 15 bases remained unmatched. CDR3 length: 15 amino acids. CDR3 nucleotides: TGTGCCAGCAGCTTAGTCCGGGGGGTACTCTACGGGCAGTACTTC. Its translation: CASSLVRGVLYGQYF.

The chain couples TRBV7-2 to TRBJ2-5, with TRBD2 matching 8 bases. The junction had 11 bases not matched to a gene; V was cut back by 3 bases and J by 11 bases. Germline CDR1 and CDR2: SGHTA and FQGNSA. This CDR3 has 14 residues. CDR3 in DNA: TGTGCCAGCAGCTTGGCAGTGACTAGCGATGAGCAGTACTTC. Protein: CASSLAVTSDEQYF.

The chain employs TRBV6-5 and TRBJ2-7; 11 positions agree with TRBD2. The closer fit of TRBJ2-5 to the DNA end suggests the J call may be wrong. Germline values: CDR1 MNHEY, CDR2 SVGAGI. This CDR3 is 16 amino acids long. CDR3: CASSYTLAGGAETQYF. The DNA for the CDR3 is TGTGCCAGCAGTTACACCCTAGCGGGGGGCGCAGAGACCCAGTACTTC.

This clonotype came up many times. The chain couples TRBV20-1 to TRBJ2-1; no clear D. Germline-derived CDR1 and CDR2 are DFQATT and SNEGSKA (reference sequence). The CDR3 is made up of 13 amino acids. V lost 7 bases, J lost 4 bases, and 14 bases lay in between. The CDR3 here is CSEESSVYNEQFF. CDR3 bases: TGCAGTGAGGAGTCCTCCGTTTACAATGAGCAGTTCTTC.

The chain is built from TRBV27 and TRBJ2-2; D remains ambiguous. Trimming left V 6 bases short and J 7 bases short, with 9 bases between. The length of the CDR3 is 12 residues. The germline CDR1 and CDR2 sequences are MNHEY and SMNVEV (reference sequence). In DNA form, the CDR3 reads TGTGCCAGCAGCCGGATGTTCGGGGAGCTGTTTTTT. Translating gives CASSRMFGELFF.

This clonotype was detected many times. The chain uses TRBV9 and TRBJ2-7; no reliable D call. Germline assignment: CDR1 SGDLS and CDR2 YYNGEE. With 1 base removed from V and 7 bases from J, the gap between germline ends came to 15 bases. The CDR3 is 14 residues long. CDR3 region: CASSVTERMSEQYF. Here the CDR3 DNA reads TGTGCCAGCAGCGTAACAGAGCGTATGTCGGAGCAGTACTTC.

In this sample, this clonotype turned up many times. The V gene is TRBV10-3, the J gene TRBJ1-4; 8 positions match TRBD1. Germline lookup yields CDR1 ENHRY and CDR2 SYGVKD. Trimming cost V 0 bases and J 4 bases; bases outside gene matches: 4. This CDR3 has 16 residues. The CDR3 DNA sequence: TGTGCCATCAGTGAGTCGGGGACAGGCGTTAATGAAAAACTGTTTTTT. Its translation: CAISESGTGVNEKLFF.

The V gene is TRBV7-9, the J gene TRBJ2-6; D might be TRBD1 (5 bases). Trimming removed 7 bases at V and 0 bases at J, with 10 bases between. Germline V gene lookup returns CDR1 SEHNR and CDR2 FQNEAQ (reference sequence). The CDR3 has 15 amino acids. The DNA of the CDR3 is TGTGCCAGCAAACAGGACCTCTCTGGGGCCAACGTCCTGACTTTC. Encoded protein: CASKQDLSGANVLTF.

This clonotype came up a few times. This chain uses TRBV9 with TRBJ1-6; 8 positions agree with TRBD1. Trimming removed 0 bases from V and 9 bases from J; junction bases left unmatched: 5. This CDR3 region has 15 residues. Germline assignment: CDR1 SGDLS and CDR2 YYNGEE. This CDR3 is CASSVGTGMVSPLHF. The CDR3 bases are TGTGCCAGCAGCGTAGGGACAGGGATGGTTTCACCCCTCCACTTT.

This clonotype was seen repeatedly, ten times or more. This sequence joins TRBV4-2 and TRBJ2-3, with TRBD2 matching over 9 bases. The V gene's germline CDR1 is LGHNA and CDR2 YNFKEQ. V lost 0 bases and J lost 6; bases outside the gene matches: 4. The length of the CDR3 is 15 residues. The chain's CDR3 is CASSQEGAGGDTQYF. CDR3 in DNA: TGTGCCAGCAGCCAAGAAGGCGCGGGGGGGGATACGCAGTATTTT.

A word on this clonotype: Just one base apart from a much larger clone, this may be a read error. The genes are TRBV10-3 and TRBJ1-1; the D is unclear. This CDR3 is built from 13 residues. Germline CDR1 is ENHRY and CDR2 is SYGVKD. Here the CDR3 reads CTISDRGNTEAFF. The CDR3 coding sequence is TGTACCATCAGTGATCGGGGGAACACTGAAGCTTTCTTT.

This clonotype was detected ten times or more. This rearrangement joins TRBV7-2 to TRBJ1-2; D might be TRBD1 (5 bases). V lost 3 bases and J lost 0, with 8 bases in between. The CDR3 contains 14 residues. Germline V CDR1 and CDR2: SGHTA, FQGNSA. CDR3 DNA sequence: TGTGCCAGCAGCTTCAGGGTGACTAACTATGGCTACACCTTC. As protein: CASSFRVTNYGYTF.

This clonotype has just a few counts. The rearrangement uses TRBV7-7 and TRBJ2-2, with D perhaps being TRBD1 or TRBD2 (6 bases each). This CDR3 comprises 13 residues. Germline-derived CDR1 and CDR2 are SSHAT and FNYEAQ (reference sequence). The germline V and J ends were trimmed by 6 bases and 4 bases, with 9 bases remaining between them. CDR3 protein: CASSSGATGELFF. For the CDR3, the DNA is TGTGCCAGCAGTTCGGGGGCCACCGGGGAGCTGTTTTTT. The full variable domain, in which reference TRBV7-7 and TRBJ2-2 provide the parts outside the CDR3, is GAGVSQSPRYKVTKRGQDVTLRCDPISSHATLYWYQQALGQGPEFLTYFNYEAQPDKSGLPSDRFSAERPEGSISTLTIQRTEQRDSAMYRCASSSGATGELFFGEGSRLTVL.

The chain recombines TRBV3-1 with TRBJ2-5; 11 bases map to TRBD1. V lost 2 bases and J lost 1; bases outside the gene matches: 3. Germline values: CDR1 LGHDT, CDR2 YNNKEL (reference sequence). This CDR3 contains 16 residues. The CDR3 here is CASSQPGTGGQETQYF. CDR3 sequence (DNA): TGTGCCAGCAGCCAACCCGGGACAGGGGGCCAAGAGACCCAGTACTTC.

This clonotype has at least ten counts. The chain links TRBV6-2 or TRBV6-3 to TRBJ2-5; D possibly uses TRBD1 or TRBD2 (5 bases each). V lost 8 bases to trimming and J lost 0 bases, with 13 bases between them. There are 14 residues in the CDR3. From germline, CDR1 is MNHEY and CDR2 SVGEGT. CDR3 sequence reads: CASGSEGYQETQYF. The CDR3 nucleotides read TGTGCCAGCGGATCTGAGGGGTACCAAGAGACCCAGTACTTC.

Only a few counts were recorded for this clonotype. The chain joins TRBV7-2 to TRBJ1-2; TRBD1 matches 9 bases. With 5 bases clipped from V and 14 bases from J, the junction kept 12 bases outside the gene matches. The germline V gene has CDR1 SGHTA and CDR2 FQGNSA. The CDR3 covers 13 residues. This CDR3 is CASSPWTGEGITF. As DNA, the CDR3 is TGTGCCAGCAGCCCCTGGACAGGGGAGGGAATAACCTTC.

This clonotype has ten or more counts. J is TRBJ1-1 and V is TRBV5-1; D possibly corresponds to TRBD1 (6 bases). Germline V gives CDR1 SGHRS, CDR2 YFSETQ. This CDR3 region has 14 residues. Trimming took off 4 bases at V and 5 bases at J, with 15 bases between the two ends. CDR3 amino acids: CASSVNTGSTEAFF. DNA of the CDR3: TGCGCCAGCAGCGTAAATACAGGGAGTACTGAAGCTTTCTTT.

This clonotype has ten or more counts. The chain couples TRBV5-1 to TRBJ2-5; no clear D. The V gene lost 4 bases and the J gene lost 2 bases, with 12 bases spanning the gap. From germline, CDR1 is SGHRS and CDR2 YFSETQ. The CDR3 runs 14 residues. The CDR3 sequence: CASSRLGSQETQYF. Here the CDR3 DNA reads TGCGCCAGCAGCCGGCTGGGTTCTCAAGAGACCCAGTACTTC.

Ten or more counts support this clonotype. The rearrangement links TRBV21-1 to TRBJ2-1; the table's D call, TRBD2, was not checked against the DNA. TRBV21-1 is described as a pseudogene. The CDR3 has 19 residues. The CDR3 reads CASSKASRLAGGFYNEQFF. The CDR3 coding sequence is TGTGCCAGCAGCAAAGCAAGTCGGCTAGCGGGGGGGTTTTACAATGAGCAGTTCTTC.

V gene TRBV9 combines with J gene TRBJ2-3; the D gene is possibly TRBD2 (6 bases). Germline V CDR1 and CDR2: SGDLS, YYNGEE. Trimming removed 1 base at V and 4 bases at J, with 13 bases between. This CDR3 spans 15 amino acids. The CDR3: CASSVRSAGPDTQYF. CDR3 sequence (DNA): TGTGCCAGCAGCGTAAGGTCGGCGGGACCAGATACGCAGTATTTT.

On this clonotype: A single base separates this from a much larger clone, so it may be a read error. The chain carries TRBV4-3 and TRBJ1-5, with D unresolved. CDR3 size: 15 residues. CDR1 and CDR2 from the germline V gene are LGHNA and YSLEER. Here the CDR3 DNA reads TGCGCCAGCGGCCAAGAATTGCTTAGCAATCAGCCCCAGCATTTT. Its translation: CASGQELLSNQPQHF.